A selection of T cell receptor beta chains follows, all from one sample in a study of T cell responses to AZD1222 COVID-19 vaccine. This table comes from immunoSEQ multiplex PCR, and its TCRdb copy is limited to in-frame clones, with some not included. The table records about 180,000 clones, roughly 91% of them present only once. The source material was peripheral blood, sampled 28 days after the second dose of the MenACWY control vaccine. Receptor source: an adult who received the MenACWY meningococcal vaccine as a control. Both conserved end residues are part of each CDR3.

v_call: TRBV28; cdr3_aa: CASTAFGFKDQPQHF
v_call: TRBV21-1; cdr3_aa: CASSSWDGECYGYTF
v_call: TRBV3-1/TRBV3-2; cdr3_aa: CASSLGQGRNQPQHF
v_call: TRBV18; cdr3_aa: CASSPLAALNSNQPQHF
v_call: TRBV18; cdr3_aa: CASSPDRNTGELFF
v_call: TRBV30; cdr3_aa: CAWSRGQGRGEQYF
v_call: TRBV2; cdr3_aa: CADKNRVEFDGYTF
v_call: TRBV5-4; cdr3_aa: CASSRAGSSGNTIYF
v_call: TRBV6-5; cdr3_aa: CASSYYRGRGNTIYF
v_call: TRBV5-4; cdr3_aa: CASSLRGEKLFF
v_call: TRBV3-1/TRBV3-2; cdr3_aa: CASSTRQGPPPGELFF
v_call: TRBV30; cdr3_aa: CAWTPMTESPLHF
v_call: TRBV7-3; cdr3_aa: CASSLGLAGFTGELFF
v_call: TRBV7-3; cdr3_aa: CASSLNLGGNSPLHF
v_call: TRBV2; cdr3_aa: CASSAQGTNYGYTF
v_call: TRBV28; cdr3_aa: CASSSTGGHQPQHF
v_call: TRBV27; cdr3_aa: CASSFEGGRQPQHF
v_call: TRBV11-1; cdr3_aa: CASSYGTGGDYGYTF
v_call: TRBV4-3; cdr3_aa: CASSQLSKGPSNEKLFF
v_call: TRBV19; cdr3_aa: CASTDLTEAFF
v_call: TRBV3-1/TRBV3-2; cdr3_aa: CASSQDRGRPQHF
v_call: TRBV19; cdr3_aa: CASSILGGAAGNTIYF
v_call: TRBV20-1; cdr3_aa: CSATAGNTIYF
v_call: TRBV29-1; cdr3_aa: CSVEWAGGPYEQYF
v_call: TRBV7-9; cdr3_aa: CASSLHPSGGTDTQYF
v_call: TRBV10-3; cdr3_aa: CAISENAGEAFF
v_call: TRBV23-1; cdr3_aa: CASSQSAPEDRVKGGSNVLFF
v_call: TRBV10-3; cdr3_aa: CAISDLTEAFF
v_call: TRBV5-4; cdr3_aa: CASSRGLPTEQFF
v_call: TRBV4-1; cdr3_aa: CASSQSGGGRYEQYF
v_call: TRBV5-1; cdr3_aa: CASSVAGAQETQYF
v_call: TRBV18; cdr3_aa: CASSPPAGTLNTEAFF
v_call: TRBV30; cdr3_aa: CAWSPSRLAGGDTQYF
v_call: TRBV29-1; cdr3_aa: CSVRDSHNSPLHF
v_call: TRBV4-3; cdr3_aa: CASSQDWGQAPVYVGYTF
v_call: TRBV19; cdr3_aa: CASSIKVGTDEKLFF
v_call: TRBV5-1; cdr3_aa: CASSLAERTDTQYF
v_call: TRBV28; cdr3_aa: CASSPPGSQTYEQYF
v_call: TRBV9; cdr3_aa: CASSLQAGGRTDTQYF
v_call: TRBV7-2; cdr3_aa: CASSLGGVNEKLFF
v_call: TRBV2; cdr3_aa: CASSAGQGGYTF
v_call: TRBV28; cdr3_aa: CASRSHGGGYGYTF
v_call: TRBV30; cdr3_aa: CAWSVSGGGYNEQFF
v_call: TRBV3-1/TRBV3-2; cdr3_aa: CASSGGFAYGYTF
v_call: TRBV7-8; cdr3_aa: CASSLMAGGRGETQYF
v_call: TRBV7-2; cdr3_aa: CASSPLGELFF
v_call: TRBV2; cdr3_aa: CASRGGRVNTEAFF
v_call: TRBV6-2/TRBV6-3; cdr3_aa: CASSKSSGQGYNEQFF
v_call: TRBV5-4; cdr3_aa: CASSFSEETQYF
v_call: TRBV19; cdr3_aa: CASNSPGGRNIQYF
v_call: TRBV5-6; cdr3_aa: CASSRGGASYGYTF
v_call: TRBV4-1; cdr3_aa: CASSQDFFGGQETQYF
v_call: TRBV5-7; cdr3_aa: CASSLRAEQYF
v_call: TRBV11-2; cdr3_aa: CASSSGPYTQYF